Each of the 7 T cell receptor beta chains below was sequenced from the same sample in a study of cytomegalovirus exposure and HLA in healthy donors. This PCR relied on a set of 60 Vbeta primers and 13 Jbeta primers. TCRdb's table, derived via immunoSEQ multiplex PCR, lists solely in-frame clones and lacks some. The sample has roughly 65,000 clones; about two thirds are singletons. Specimen: PBMCs. These receptors were collected from a man in his forties in good health and CMV-seropositive.

This clone occurred a few times. The V gene is TRBV11-2, the J gene TRBJ2-7, with no clear D. There are 11 residues in the CDR3. Looked up from germline, CDR1 is SGHAT and CDR2 is FQNNGV. V gave up 5 bases and J gave up 6 bases, with 8 bases separating them. The CDR3 DNA reads as TGTGCCAGCAGCCTCCACTTCGAGCAGTACTTC. This codes for CASSLHFEQYF.

The chain employs TRBV2 and TRBJ2-5; 8 bases agree with TRBD1. The CDR3 length is 15 residues. The J segment lost 1 base and the V segment lost 8 bases, leaving 9 bases of the junction unmatched. The germline V gene has CDR1 SNHLY and CDR2 FYNNEI. The CDR3 bases are TGTGCCAGCCGGGCCGGGACAGGCCCCCAAGAGACCCAGTACTTC. Translated: CASRAGTGPQETQYF.

The CDR3 here is CASSPFKGVAFNQPQHF. The CDR3 DNA follows: TGTGCCAGCAGTCCGTTTAAGGGGGTAGCATTCAATCAGCCCCAGCATTTT. This chain links TRBV27 with TRBJ1-5, with D possibly being TRBD1 (6 bases). V shed 5 bases and J shed 3 bases, with 20 bases lying between them. The germline gives CDR1 MNHEY, CDR2 SMNVEV (reference sequence). The CDR3 runs to 17 residues.

This clone is a singleton in its sample. This chain connects TRBV7-9 to TRBJ2-1; D is undetermined. Germline CDR1 is SEHNR and CDR2 is FQNEAQ (reference sequence). The CDR3 runs 16 residues. V was pared by 5 bases and J by 0 bases, with 14 bases between. CDR3 residues: CASSPSASSSYNEQFF. In DNA form, the CDR3 reads TGTGCCAGCAGCCCATCAGCGTCCAGCTCCTACAATGAGCAGTTCTTC.

The chain has TRBV18 and TRBJ2-3; D possibly corresponds to TRBD2 (6 bases). This CDR3 has 15 residues. Per germline, CDR1 KGHSH and CDR2 LQKENI. V was shortened by 2 bases and J by 4 bases, with 13 bases between the two germline ends. For the CDR3, the DNA is TGTGCCAGCTCACCAAGCTCTAGCGAGGCAGATACGCAGTATTTT. Translation gives CASSPSSSEADTQYF.

The chain uses TRBV27 and TRBJ2-3; 10 bases fit TRBD2. CDR3 length equals 16 residues. With V trimmed by 1 base and J by 2 bases, 3 bases remained unmatched. Germline V gene data show CDR1 as MNHEY and CDR2 as SMNVEV (reference sequence). The DNA for the CDR3 is TGTGCCAGCAGTTTATTCCTAGCGGGAGTCACAGATACGCAGTATTTT. As protein: CASSLFLAGVTDTQYF.

V gene TRBV6-1 combines with J gene TRBJ2-3, with D maybe TRBD2 (6 bases). The length of the CDR3 is 14 residues. Trimming pared 2 bases from V and 1 base from J, leaving 7 bases between. CDR1 and CDR2 (germline): MNHNS, SASEGT. For the CDR3, the DNA is TGTGCCAGCAGTGAAACGGGGGGCACAGATACGCAGTATTTT. This encodes CASSETGGTDTQYF.